This entry lists 3 T cell receptor beta chains sequenced from one sample in a study of cytomegalovirus exposure and HLA in healthy donors. PCR used 60 Vbeta primers and 13 Jbeta primers. This table comes from immunoSEQ multiplex PCR, and its TCRdb copy is limited to in-frame clones, with some not included. The table includes approximately 160,000 clones, around 80% detected once. The sample consisted of PBMCs. The source is a woman aged 50 to 65 in good health and CMV-seropositive.

This sequence joins TRBV4-1 and TRBJ2-1, with D perhaps TRBD2 (5 bases). Per the germline V gene, CDR1 is MGHRA and CDR2 is YSYEKL. The V gene lost 1 base and the J gene lost 10 bases, with 14 bases spanning the gap. The CDR3 length is 14 residues. The CDR3 here is CASSQGLRSGEQFF. DNA for the CDR3: TGCGCCAGCAGCCAAGGGCTCCGGAGCGGAGAGCAGTTCTTC.

The CDR3 DNA follows: TGTGCCAGCAGCCCACGGACTAGCGGGAGGGGTAATGAGCAGTTCTTC. This sequence encodes CASSPRTSGRGNEQFF. The chain couples TRBV11-3 to TRBJ2-1, with 15 nucleotides matching TRBD2. Germline-derived CDR1 and CDR2 are SGHNT and YENEEA. This CDR3 comprises 16 residues. The ends lost 5 bases at V and 7 bases at J; junction bases unmatched: 6.

This clone was seen just once. V usage is TRBV28 and J usage is TRBJ1-3; 7 bases line up with TRBD1. Germline values: CDR1 MDHEN, CDR2 SYDVKM. This CDR3 spans 16 amino acids. The V gene end was trimmed by 6 bases and the J gene end by 2 bases; junction bases not matched to a gene: 10. The CDR3 coding sequence is TGTGCCAGCAGGGGGACAGTCCCCTCCACTGGAAACACCATATATTTT. This encodes CASRGTVPSTGNTIYF. Full variable domain (outside the CDR3, taken from reference TRBV28 and TRBJ1-3): DVKVTQSSRYLVKRTGEKVFLECVQDMDHENMFWYRQDPGLGLRLIYFSYDVKMKEKGDIPEGYSVSREKKERFSLILESASTNQTSMYLCASRGTVPSTGNTIYFGEGSWLTVV.